This T cell receptor beta chain emerged from a study of Tregs in tolerant kidney transplant recipients. The study, taken as a whole, reports: The most relevant donor-specific Treg TCRbeta repertoire apparently came from expansion with activated donor B cells. Few patients were studied, so findings need validation in larger groups.

Unstimulated Tregs (CD4+CD25+CD127-) and CD4+CD25- non-Tregs were sorted from PBMCs. Losses at the gene ends were 0 bases for V and 3 bases for J; bases not matched to a gene: 3. Per germline, CDR1 MNHEY and CDR2 SVGAGI. This CDR3 is 15 amino acids long. A word on this clone: Antigen unknown.

Sequencing was performed with immunoSEQ multiplex PCR; in TCRdb, only in-frame clones are kept and a portion is missing. The data hold around 230,000 clones, with approximately 84% observed a single time. The rearrangement links TRBV6-5 to TRBJ2-5; 8 bases line up with TRBD2. This clonotype was sampled from a human donor in good health. The sequenced sample was CD4+ T cells from blood. The CDR3: CASSYSFSGEETQYF. The DNA of the CDR3 is TGTGCCAGCAGTTACTCTTTTAGCGGGGAAGAGACCCAGTACTTC.